One and the same sample provided the 26 T cell receptor beta chains below, sequenced in a study of shared clonotypes between healthy human individuals. Terminally differentiated effector memory CD45RA+ cells were excluded from the naive CD8 cells, which were CD45RO-negative and positively selected for CCR7. Method: immunoSEQ multiplex PCR; TCRdb's copy keeps in-frame clones and lacks some. The table records around 2.1 million clones, about 93% of them present only once. Sequencing was carried out using naive CD8+ T cells from PBMCs. All receptors come from a man aged 18 to 30 in good health. Some clones in this sample may be carry-over from other donors' samples.

The rearrangement joins TRBV13 to TRBJ1-1; D unclear. Germline V lookup: CDR1 PRHDT, CDR2 FYEKMQ (reference sequence). This CDR3 has 12 amino acids. Trimming removed 8 bases from V and 7 bases from J, with 14 bases in between. The CDR3 DNA reads TGTGCCAGCGCCACGACCGGCGTTGAAGCTTTCTTT. Its protein is CASATTGVEAFF.

This clone was counted once. This chain connects TRBV7-8 to TRBJ1-2; weak D call: TRBD1 (6 bases). The germline V gene encodes CDR1 SGHVS and CDR2 FQNEAQ. V was clipped by 0 bases and J by 0 bases, with 17 bases between them. The CDR3 extends over 18 amino acids. The CDR3 sequence is CASSLALAGSGANYGYTF. The DNA of the CDR3 is TGTGCCAGCAGCTTAGCGCTGGCAGGCTCAGGGGCTAACTATGGCTACACCTTC.

This clone showed up just once. Different DNA sequences within this sample yield the same CDR3. The rearrangement joins TRBV19 to TRBJ2-1, with 8 bases fitting TRBD2. Germline loops: CDR1 LNHDA, CDR2 SQIVND (reference sequence). The J segment lost 1 base and the V segment lost 6 bases, leaving 5 bases of the junction unmatched. This CDR3 is built from 15 residues. In nucleotides, the CDR3 is TGTGCCAGTAGCCCTACTAGCGGTTCCTACAATGAGCAGTTCTTC. This gives the protein CASSPTSGSYNEQFF.

V and J are TRBV27 and TRBJ1-2; 7 bases align to TRBD1. This CDR3 is 16 amino acids long. Germline V gives CDR1 MNHEY, CDR2 SMNVEV (reference sequence). The junction had 10 bases not matched to a gene; V was cut back by 6 bases and J by 0 bases. The CDR3 bases are TGTGCCAGCAGAGACAGGGCCGGTGGAGCTAACTATGGCTACACCTTC. Its translation: CASRDRAGGANYGYTF.

The chain recombines TRBV7-8 with TRBJ2-7; D gene ambiguous. The CDR3 has 12 residues. CDR1 and CDR2 from the germline V gene are SGHVS and FQNEAQ. Deletions cut 4 bases from V and 5 bases from J, with 9 bases between. The CDR3 DNA reads TGTGCCAGCAGCTCTCTTCACCACGAGCAGTACTTC. The encoded protein is CASSSLHHEQYF.

This chain links TRBV19 with TRBJ2-3, with 7 bases fitting TRBD2. The germline CDR1 and CDR2 sequences are LNHDA and SQIVND (reference sequence). Germline trimming cut 2 bases from V and 9 bases from J; bases unmatched to any gene: 14. The CDR3 extends over 16 amino acids. CDR3 coding DNA: TGTGCCAGTAGTATATCGCTAGCGGAGATTGGGGAGACGCAGTATTTT. It yields the protein CASSISLAEIGETQYF.

The V gene is TRBV4-2, the J gene TRBJ2-2; D unclear. The CDR3 spans 16 residues. Germline V gene data show CDR1 as LGHNA and CDR2 as YNFKEQ. The germline V and J ends were trimmed by 0 bases and 0 bases, with 8 bases remaining between them. DNA of the CDR3: TGTGCCAGCAGCCAAGATCGGGTCGCGAACACCGGGGAGCTGTTTTTT. This encodes CASSQDRVANTGELFF.

This clone appeared once. This chain joins TRBV28 and TRBJ1-5; D remains ambiguous. V gave up 6 bases and J gave up 1 base, with 13 bases separating them. The CDR3 totals 15 residues. Germline CDR1 MDHEN, CDR2 SYDVKM. CDR3 amino acids: CASRPHWVSNQPQHF. The CDR3 nucleotides are TGTGCCAGCAGACCCCATTGGGTGAGCAATCAGCCCCAGCATTTT.

This clone was detected once. This chain connects TRBV30 to TRBJ2-2; tentative D call: TRBD2 (5 bases). The V gene's germline CDR1 is GTSNPN and CDR2 SVGIG (reference sequence). CDR3 length: 17 amino acids. V was clipped by 1 base and J by 0 bases, with 15 bases between them. The CDR3 loop reads CAWSGVGKVANTGELFF. The CDR3, as DNA: TGTGCCTGGAGTGGGGTCGGGAAAGTCGCGAACACCGGGGAGCTGTTTTTT.

The rearrangement links TRBV29-1 to TRBJ1-1; TRBD1 aligns across 7 bases. Trimming removed 6 bases from V and 2 bases from J; junction bases left unmatched: 12. The CDR3 covers 15 residues. CDR1 is SQVTM, CDR2 ANQGSEA, per germline. The CDR3 DNA reads TGCAGCGTCGCACCTGTAGGGGGCCAAAACACTGAAGCTTTCTTT. This sequence encodes CSVAPVGGQNTEAFF.

A word on this clone: The sample carries other DNA sequences with the same CDR3. The V and J genes are TRBV19 and TRBJ2-7; D gene ambiguous. Germline values: CDR1 LNHDA, CDR2 SQIVND (reference sequence). The V and J ends lost 4 bases and 5 bases respectively, with 6 bases between them. The CDR3 runs 11 residues. The CDR3 reads CASSNPHEQYF. The CDR3 bases are TGTGCCAGTAGTAATCCACACGAGCAGTACTTC. Full variable domain (outside the CDR3, taken from reference TRBV19 and TRBJ2-7): DGGITQSPKYLFRKEGQNVTLSCEQNLNHDAMYWYRQDPGQGLRLIYYSQIVNDFQKGDIAEGYSVSREKKESFPLTVTSAQKNPTAFYLCASSNPHEQYFGPGTRLTVT.

This rearrangement joins TRBV5-5 to TRBJ2-7, with 9 bases that match TRBD1. V was clipped by 5 bases and J by 2 bases; unmatched bases: 5. CDR1 is SGHKS and CDR2 is YYEKEE in the germline V gene (reference sequence). The CDR3 consists of 14 residues. CDR3 sequence reads: CASSWGDRAYEQYF. CDR3 DNA: TGTGCCAGCAGTTGGGGGGACAGGGCCTACGAGCAGTACTTC.

This chain uses TRBV9 with TRBJ2-1, with 9 nucleotides matching TRBD1. This CDR3 is built from 17 residues. Germline CDR1 SGDLS, CDR2 YYNGEE. V lost 0 bases to trimming and J lost 5 bases; unmatched junction nucleotides: 9. CDR3 residues: CASSVDFAGQGHNEQFF. Here the CDR3 DNA reads TGTGCCAGCAGCGTAGACTTTGCGGGACAGGGCCACAATGAGCAGTTCTTC.

The CDR3 DNA is TGTGCCAGCAGCTTTCGACGGCTGAACACTGAAGCTTTCTTT. Amino acid sequence: CASSFRRLNTEAFF. The chain links TRBV5-6 to TRBJ1-1; D ambiguous. Germline CDR1 is SGHDT and CDR2 is YYEEEE. V lost 2 bases, J lost 0 bases, and 8 bases lay in between. The CDR3 is 14 amino acids.

This clone appeared once. The rearrangement joins TRBV7-9 to TRBJ2-1; 8 positions match TRBD2. The CDR3 is made up of 16 amino acids. Germline V gives CDR1 SEHNR, CDR2 FQNEAQ (reference sequence). Trimming cost V 5 bases and J 4 bases; bases outside gene matches: 10. The CDR3 nucleotides read TGTGCCAGCAGCCCAAGCAAAGGACTAGCATACAATGAGCAGTTCTTC. It encodes CASSPSKGLAYNEQFF.

The V gene is TRBV30, the J gene TRBJ2-7; D call uncertain. With 2 bases removed from V and 0 bases from J, the gap between germline ends came to 20 bases. The CDR3 runs to 17 residues. Germline CDR1 and CDR2: GTSNPN and SVGIG (reference sequence). CDR3 region: CAWSFRGGPFLSYEQYF. The DNA of the CDR3 is TGTGCCTGGAGTTTCCGCGGTGGGCCGTTCCTCTCCTACGAGCAGTACTTC.

This chain links TRBV29-1 with TRBJ2-7; D may be TRBD2 (5 bases). CDR3 size: 12 residues. The V and J ends lost 6 bases and 4 bases respectively, with 13 bases between them. The germline CDR1 and CDR2 sequences are SQVTM and ANQGSEA. This CDR3 reads CSVKEDGYEQYF. CDR3 in DNA: TGCAGCGTAAAGGAGGACGGGTACGAGCAGTACTTC.

The V and J genes are TRBV11-2 and TRBJ2-1; TRBD2 matches at 12 bases. This CDR3 region has 17 residues. Germline trimming cut 5 bases from V and 9 bases from J; bases unmatched to any gene: 14. CDR1 is SGHAT and CDR2 is FQNNGV in the germline V gene. CDR3 protein: CASSATLAGGRDGEQFF. The DNA of the CDR3 is TGTGCCAGCAGCGCTACGCTAGCGGGAGGGCGTGATGGTGAGCAGTTCTTC.

CDR3 region: CASTSPGQETQYF. In DNA form, the CDR3 reads TGTGCCAGCACTAGCCCGGGACAAGAGACCCAGTACTTC. This rearrangement joins TRBV28 to TRBJ2-5; a possible D gene is TRBD2 (5 bases). The CDR3 is 13 residues long. V shed 7 bases and J shed 2 bases, with 11 bases lying between them. Germline V gene sequence: CDR1 MDHEN, CDR2 SYDVKM.

This sequence joins TRBV19 and TRBJ2-7, with D perhaps being TRBD1 or TRBD2 (5 bases each). V lost 0 bases and J lost 4, with 13 bases in between. Germline lookup yields CDR1 LNHDA and CDR2 SQIVND (reference sequence). The CDR3 is 15 residues long. The CDR3 loop is CASSIEGRAPYEQYF. Here the CDR3 DNA reads TGTGCCAGTAGTATAGAGGGACGGGCTCCTTACGAGCAGTACTTC.

The J gene is TRBJ2-1, the V gene TRBV9; D is unresolved. V lost 2 bases, J lost 4 bases, and 10 bases lay in between. Per the germline V gene, CDR1 is SGDLS and CDR2 is YYNGEE. This CDR3 region has 14 residues. CDR3 sequence reads: CASSVALGYNEQFF. The DNA of the CDR3 is TGTGCCAGCAGCGTTGCGCTAGGGTACAATGAGCAGTTCTTC.

The J gene is TRBJ1-1, the V gene TRBV29-1; D unresolved. Deletions cut 1 base from V and 0 bases from J, with 15 bases between. The CDR3 has 16 amino acids. Germline assignment: CDR1 SQVTM and CDR2 ANQGSEA. CDR3 coding DNA: TGCAGCGTTGAAGCGCTTTGGGGTGGGATGAACACTGAAGCTTTCTTT. Protein: CSVEALWGGMNTEAFF.

The rearrangement links TRBV9 to TRBJ2-7; a weak D match, TRBD2 (6 bases). CDR3 size: 16 residues. Trimming shortened V by 0 bases and J by 0 bases, and 13 bases separated the two germline ends. Germline V gene sequence: CDR1 SGDLS, CDR2 YYNGEE. The DNA of the CDR3 is TGTGCCAGCAGCGTAGGTAGCGGCATAAGCTCCTACGAGCAGTACTTC. Amino acids: CASSVGSGISSYEQYF.

The rearrangement joins TRBV27 to TRBJ2-3; TRBD2 matches 9 bases. In germline, CDR1 is MNHEY, CDR2 SMNVEV (reference sequence). CDR3 length: 15 amino acids. V gave up 5 bases and J gave up 6 bases; unmatched junction bases: 9. CDR3 sequence (DNA): TGTGCCAGCAGTGAAATAGCGGGAGCGTGGGATACGCAGTATTTT. This sequence encodes CASSEIAGAWDTQYF.

The gene calls are TRBV5-1 and TRBJ2-1; 8 nucleotides line up with TRBD2. V shed 1 base and J 6 bases; nucleotides not matched to a gene: 6. The CDR3 has 15 residues. Germline V gene lookup returns CDR1 SGHRS and CDR2 YFSETQ. The CDR3 is CASSLPIAGINEQFF. CDR3 DNA sequence: TGCGCCAGCAGCTTGCCAATAGCGGGGATCAATGAGCAGTTCTTC. Full variable domain (missing parts from reference TRBV5-1 and TRBJ2-1): KAGVTQTPRYLIKTRGQQVTLSCSPISGHRSVSWYQQTPGQGLQFLFEYFSETQRNKGNFPGRFSGRQFSNSRSEMNVSTLELGDSALYLCASSLPIAGINEQFFGPGTRLTVL.

The V call is TRBV5-1, the J call TRBJ2-7; D is tentatively TRBD1 or TRBD2 (6 bases each). The V and J ends lost 2 bases and 5 bases respectively, with 14 bases between them. Germline V lookup: CDR1 SGHRS, CDR2 YFSETQ. The CDR3 is 14 amino acids. CDR3 coding DNA: TGCGCCAGCAGCTTCGGGGGCCGGGTGGACGAGCAGTACTTC. This gives the protein CASSFGGRVDEQYF.